The text below deals with one T cell receptor beta chain. Its specificity is unknown. The source of the sample is a study of beta chain features in type 1 diabetes. General study findings and limits: For Type 1 diabetes patients, all four CD4+ subsets carried TCRB CDR3s that were moderately but significantly shorter. VDJ junctions sequenced from type 1 diabetes patients showed fewer insertions and more deletions. PCR might favor shorter templates, but any such skew would affect patients and controls equally.

The germline V gene encodes CDR1 MGHDK and CDR2 SYGVNS. V lost 7 bases and J 1 base, leaving 13 bases between the germline ends. This CDR3 contains 14 residues. Of the isolated RNA, all was reverse transcribed, and so the sequenced material was expressed TCRB transcripts. TCRdb's copy holds only in-frame clones and misses some; the assay was immunoSEQ multiplex PCR. The sample yields about 650,000 clones, approximately 13% seen once. Sequences were obtained from naive CD4+ T cells from blood. The chain employs TRBV25-1 and TRBJ1-1; D ambiguous. This TCR came from a man aged 25 to 45 with type 1 diabetes. The CDR3 bases are TGTGCCAGCATCCGGGCCGGTGGGAACACTGAAGCTTTCTTT. Its translation: CASIRAGGNTEAFF.